This is a list of T cell receptor beta chains from one sample in a study of T cell responses to AZD1222 COVID-19 vaccine. Assay: immunoSEQ multiplex PCR; the TCRdb copy retains only in-frame clones and omits some. The sample holds some 140,000 clones, 92% seen once. Specimen: peripheral blood, collected on day 0 of AZD1222 vaccination. The receptors stem from an adult in good health. Each CDR3 is given with its conserved first and last residue. Each record gives: clone size, V gene, J gene, D gene, CDR3 protein, CDR3 DNA. A D gene is named only where the DNA matches it firmly. Clone size appears in some rows only: once, few, many, or a class for an expanded clone.

NA	TRBV10-3	TRBJ1-6	NA	CAISQATARDSPLHF	TGTGCCATCAGTCAAGCTACAGCGAGAGATTCACCCCTCCACTTT
NA	TRBV6-5	TRBJ1-5	NA	CASSYSVSNQPQHF	TGTGCCAGCAGTTATTCGGTTAGCAATCAGCCCCAGCATTTT
NA	TRBV5-6	TRBJ1-3	NA	CASSLYQRGNTIYF	TGTGCCAGCAGCTTGTATCAGAGAGGAAACACCATATATTTT
NA	TRBV19	TRBJ2-5	NA	CASSISAAQETQYF	TGTGCCAGTAGTATCTCCGCCGCACAAGAGACCCAGTACTTC
NA	TRBV19	TRBJ2-1	NA	CASSIGAGSYNEQFF	TGTGCCAGTAGTATAGGTGCCGGGTCCTACAATGAGCAGTTCTTC
NA	TRBV28	TRBJ2-3	TRBD2	CASRPFFTGGRGDTQYF	TGTGCCAGCAGGCCTTTCTTTACGGGCGGGAGGGGGGATACGCAGTATTTT
NA	TRBV10-3	TRBJ2-7	TRBD2	CAIRGLAESSYEQYF	TGTGCCATCAGGGGACTAGCGGAGAGCTCCTACGAGCAGTACTTC
NA	TRBV5-1	TRBJ1-1	NA	CASSLQGMLTEAFF	TGCGCCAGCAGCTTGCAGGGAATGTTGACTGAAGCTTTCTTT
NA	TRBV5-5	TRBJ2-3	TRBD2	CASSDGGAPTDTQYF	TGTGCCAGCAGCGACGGGGGGGCCCCCACAGATACGCAGTATTTT
once	TRBV18	TRBJ2-5	NA	CASSPPSETQYF	TGTGCCAGCTCACCACCGAGTGAGACCCAGTACTTC
NA	TRBV6-5	TRBJ1-2	TRBD1	CASSYSGDRDNYGYTF	TGTGCCAGCAGTTACTCTGGGGACAGAGATAACTATGGCTACACCTTC
NA	TRBV5-6	TRBJ2-5	TRBD2	CASTHRVLAGGFQETQYF	TGTGCCAGCACCCATCGAGTACTAGCGGGAGGGTTTCAAGAGACCCAGTACTTC
NA	TRBV10-2	TRBJ1-1	NA	CASSEWGGNTEAFF	TGCGCCAGCAGTGAGTGGGGGGGAAACACTGAAGCTTTCTTT
NA	TRBV29-1	TRBJ2-2	TRBD2	CSARTSGGTGELFF	TGCAGCGCAAGGACTAGCGGGGGCACCGGGGAGCTGTTTTTT
NA	TRBV24-1	TRBJ2-5	TRBD1	CATSESRTGGRETQYF	TGTGCCACCAGTGAATCCCGGACAGGGGGCAGAGAGACCCAGTACTTC
NA	TRBV7-9	TRBJ1-1	TRBD1	CASMGTGSTEAFF	TGTGCCAGCATGGGGACAGGGTCCACTGAAGCTTTCTTT
NA	TRBV6-4	TRBJ1-1	NA	CASSEGMNTEAFF	TGTGCCAGCAGTGAGGGCATGAACACTGAAGCTTTCTTT
NA	TRBV28	TRBJ2-1	TRBD2	CASRTSGRVNEQFF	TGTGCCAGCCGGACTAGCGGGAGGGTTAATGAGCAGTTCTTC
NA	TRBV5-1	TRBJ2-5	NA	CASSQALPQETQYF	TGCGCCAGCAGCCAGGCCCTGCCCCAAGAGACCCAGTACTTC
NA	TRBV6-2/TRBV6-3	TRBJ1-5	NA	CASSYPGRGGNQPQHF	TGTGCCAGCAGTTACCCTGGTCGCGGGGGCAATCAGCCCCAGCATTTT
NA	TRBV27	TRBJ2-1	NA	CASSRIIGEQFF	TGTGCCAGCAGTAGAATAATAGGTGAGCAGTTCTTC
NA	TRBV5-6	TRBJ1-4	NA	CASRTQGYATNEKLFF	TGTGCCAGCAGGACTCAGGGTTATGCAACTAATGAAAAACTGTTTTTT
NA	TRBV27	TRBJ2-5	TRBD1	CASSLLTGEETQYF	TGTGCCAGCAGTTTATTAACAGGGGAAGAGACCCAGTACTTC
NA	TRBV5-1	TRBJ1-5	TRBD1	CASSLQGADNQPQHF	TGCGCCAGCAGCTTGCAGGGGGCGGACAATCAGCCCCAGCATTTT
NA	TRBV5-1	TRBJ1-3	TRBD1	CASSPRDRFDTIYF	TGCGCCAGCAGCCCCCGGGACAGGTTCGACACCATATATTTT
NA	TRBV24-1	TRBJ2-5	TRBD2	CATSWGGTRLRGETQYF	TGTGCCACCAGTTGGGGTGGGACTAGACTCCGAGGGGAGACCCAGTACTTC
NA	TRBV5-6	TRBJ2-7	NA	CASSVGSLEQYF	TGTGCCAGCAGTGTGGGGTCCCTCGAGCAGTACTTC
NA	TRBV7-2	TRBJ2-7	NA	CASRSYGGEQYF	TGTGCCAGCAGATCATACGGTGGCGAGCAGTACTTC
NA	TRBV19	TRBJ1-5	NA	CASRSQGDQPQHF	TGTGCCAGTAGGTCCCAGGGAGATCAGCCCCAGCATTTT
NA	TRBV18	TRBJ2-3	TRBD2	CASSPSSGRSTDTQYF	TGTGCCAGCTCACCGTCTAGCGGGCGTAGCACAGATACGCAGTATTTT
NA	TRBV5-1	TRBJ2-3	NA	CASSLDATPRGTQYF	TGCGCCAGCAGCTTGGACGCCACCCCCCGGGGTACGCAGTATTTT
NA	TRBV18	TRBJ2-1	TRBD1	CASSGLGQGTYNEQFF	TGTGCCAGCTCAGGGCTGGGACAGGGGACCTACAATGAGCAGTTCTTC
NA	TRBV27	TRBJ1-2	NA	CASRRDTYYGYTF	TGTGCCAGCAGGAGGGACACCTACTATGGCTACACCTTC
NA	TRBV7-3	TRBJ1-3	TRBD1	CASSTGTAGNTIYF	TGTGCCAGCAGCACCGGGACAGCTGGAAACACCATATATTTT
NA	TRBV12-5	TRBJ2-3	NA	CASGSPDTQYF	TGTGCTAGTGGTTCCCCAGATACGCAGTATTTT
NA	TRBV7-9	TRBJ2-5	TRBD1	CASSEGQGTIQETQYF	TGTGCCAGCAGCGAGGGACAGGGAACTATACAAGAGACCCAGTACTTC
NA	TRBV6-5	TRBJ1-6	NA	CASSSWPVGGNSPLHF	TGTGCCAGCAGTTCGTGGCCGGTCGGGGGAAATTCACCCCTCCACTTT
NA	TRBV27	TRBJ1-5	NA	CASSLYPTGHQPQHF	TGTGCCAGCAGTTTATACCCCACAGGGCATCAGCCCCAGCATTTT
NA	TRBV7-2	TRBJ2-2	NA	CASGVTENTGELFF	TGTGCCAGCGGTGTTACGGAGAACACCGGGGAGCTGTTTTTT
NA	TRBV5-1	TRBJ2-2	TRBD2	CASSSGTSGRSGELFF	TGCGCCAGCAGCTCCGGGACTAGCGGGAGATCCGGGGAGCTGTTTTTT
NA	TRBV4-1	TRBJ1-4	NA	CASSPTGLWGEKLFF	TGCGCCAGCAGCCCAACGGGGCTTTGGGGTGAAAAACTGTTTTTT
NA	TRBV6-1	TRBJ2-6	NA	CASSEGSGANVLTF	TGTGCCAGCAGTGAGGGCTCTGGGGCCAACGTCCTGACTTTC
once	TRBV5-8	TRBJ2-7	NA	CASSLGHLFPYEQYF	TGTGCCAGCAGCTTGGGGCACCTCTTCCCCTACGAGCAGTACTTC
NA	TRBV30	TRBJ2-5	TRBD2	CAWTSGQGRQETQYF	TGTGCCTGGACTAGCGGGCAAGGGAGACAAGAGACCCAGTACTTC
few	TRBV6-5	TRBJ2-7	NA	CASSYFGGSYEQYF	TGTGCCAGCAGTTACTTCGGGGGATCCTACGAGCAGTACTTC
NA	TRBV19	TRBJ1-3	NA	CASTKVRADSGNTIYF	TGTGCCAGTACCAAAGTCCGGGCAGACTCTGGAAACACCATATATTTT
NA	TRBV15	TRBJ2-3	NA	CATSEVTDTQYF	TGTGCCACTTCGGAGGTCACAGATACGCAGTATTTT
once	TRBV6-5	TRBJ1-5	NA	CASSYGASEDQPQHF	TGTGCCAGCAGTTACGGGGCCTCAGAGGATCAGCCCCAGCATTTT
NA	TRBV2	TRBJ1-4	NA	CASSETPRIPTNEKLFF	TGTGCCAGCAGTGAAACTCCGAGGATACCAACTAATGAAAAACTGTTTTTT
NA	TRBV12-2	TRBJ1-2	NA	CAREGGGDSGYTF	TGTGCAAGGGAAGGTGGGGGGGATAGTGGCTACACCTTC
NA	TRBV5-1	TRBJ2-1	NA	CASSLNVGEQFF	TGCGCCAGCAGCCTCAATGTCGGTGAGCAGTTCTTC
NA	TRBV5-1	TRBJ1-2	NA	CASSRGGATDGYTF	TGCGCCAGCAGCCGAGGCGGGGCGACAGATGGCTACACCTTC
once	TRBV5-1	TRBJ2-1	NA	CASSQDRSSYNEQFF	TGCGCCAGCAGCCAAGACCGTTCCTCCTACAATGAGCAGTTCTTC
NA	TRBV6-6	TRBJ2-4	NA	CASSPVVAKNIQYF	TGTGCCAGCAGCCCCGTAGTTGCCAAAAACATTCAGTACTTC
once	TRBV7-6	TRBJ2-1	NA	CASSPRKGRLNEQFF	TGTGCCAGCAGCCCTCGGAAGGGGCGTTTGAATGAGCAGTTCTTC